The 17 T cell receptor beta chains below all came from one sample that was sequenced in a study of blood T cell repertoires in COVID-19. Generated by immunoSEQ multiplex PCR, the TCRdb table keeps only in-frame clones and is missing some. The repertoire holds some 300,000 clones, with approximately 91% as singletons. Sequences were obtained from PBMCs or T cells enriched from blood (not recorded which). Receptor source: a woman in her forties who had recovered from COVID-19.

The chain has TRBV30 and TRBJ1-2; 8 bases agree with TRBD1. The V gene's germline CDR1 is GTSNPN and CDR2 SVGIG (reference sequence). V lost 1 base, J lost 4 bases, and 8 bases stayed unmatched. There are 15 residues in the CDR3. The CDR3 is CAWSDSPGGFYGYTF. Here the CDR3 DNA reads TGTGCCTGGAGTGATTCCCCAGGGGGCTTCTATGGCTACACCTTC.

This clone has a handful of counts. The V and J genes are TRBV5-1 and TRBJ1-2; TRBD1 aligns across 7 bases. Germline V CDR1 and CDR2: SGHRS, YFSETQ. This CDR3 is built from 15 residues. V gave up 1 base and J gave up 6 bases; unmatched junction bases: 9. CDR3 in DNA: TGCGCCAGCAGCTTGACCGACAGCAGGGGGAATGGCTACACCTTC. The encoded protein is CASSLTDSRGNGYTF.

The chain employs TRBV2 and TRBJ2-1, with 8 bases aligning to TRBD2. There are 17 residues in the CDR3. CDR1 SNHLY and CDR2 FYNNEI come from the germline V gene. Trimming took 8 bases from V and 6 from J; bases not matched to a gene: 18. The CDR3: CASRRQPTGTSSNEQFF. CDR3 in DNA: TGTGCCAGCCGACGACAGCCAACCGGGACTAGTTCCAATGAGCAGTTCTTC. Full variable domain (missing parts from reference TRBV2 and TRBJ2-1): EPEVTQTPSHQVTQMGQEVILRCVPISNHLYFYWYRQILGQKVEFLVSFYNNEISEKSEIFDDQFSVERPDGSNFTLKIRSTKLEDSAMYFCASRRQPTGTSSNEQFFGPGTRLTVL.

This sequence joins TRBV19 and TRBJ2-1; weak D call: TRBD2 (7 bases). The ends were cut back, 9 bases at V and 8 bases at J, with 23 bases in the middle. This CDR3 is 15 amino acids long. Germline V gene lookup returns CDR1 LNHDA and CDR2 SQIVND (reference sequence). CDR3 region: CASRTLRGPTDEQFF. The CDR3, as DNA: TGTGCCAGCCGTACACTGCGGGGGCCGACGGATGAGCAGTTCTTC.

This chain joins TRBV7-9 and TRBJ2-7, with D hard to call. Germline CDR1 reads SEHNR; CDR2 reads FQNEAQ (reference sequence). V dropped 5 bases and J dropped 2 bases, with 22 bases sitting between them. There are 17 residues in the CDR3. CDR3 in amino acids: CASSPLTNSKFAYEQYF. In DNA form, the CDR3 reads TGTGCCAGCAGCCCACTTACCAATTCTAAGTTCGCCTACGAGCAGTACTTC.

The chain uses TRBV19 and TRBJ1-1; 9 positions match TRBD1. Germline loops: CDR1 LNHDA, CDR2 SQIVND (reference sequence). CDR3 length: 15 amino acids. J was trimmed by 3 bases and V by 5 bases; bases with no gene match: 7. CDR3 sequence (DNA): TGTGCCAGTAGTGAACAGGGGGCAGGGGACACTGAAGCTTTCTTT. Its protein is CASSEQGAGDTEAFF.

The CDR3 DNA reads TGTGCCAGCAGCGCACAGGGTGGAAGGACTGAAGCTTTCTTT. This encodes CASSAQGGRTEAFF. V gene TRBV2 combines with J gene TRBJ1-1; D possibly corresponds to TRBD1 (6 bases). The germline gives CDR1 SNHLY, CDR2 FYNNEI. This CDR3 is built from 14 residues. Trimming shortened V by 6 bases and J by 5 bases, and 16 bases separated the two germline ends. Full variable domain (remainder filled in from reference TRBV2 and TRBJ1-1): EPEVTQTPSHQVTQMGQEVILRCVPISNHLYFYWYRQILGQKVEFLVSFYNNEISEKSEIFDDQFSVERPDGSNFTLKIRSTKLEDSAMYFCASSAQGGRTEAFFGQGTRLTVV.

This chain uses TRBV5-1 with TRBJ2-5; D is ambiguous. V was trimmed by 4 bases and J by 1 base, leaving 11 bases between them. The CDR3 is made up of 14 amino acids. The germline CDR1 and CDR2 sequences are SGHRS and YFSETQ. CDR3 protein: CASSLSVVQETQYF. As DNA, the CDR3 is TGCGCCAGCAGCCTGAGTGTAGTCCAAGAGACCCAGTACTTC.

The V gene is TRBV5-1, the J gene TRBJ1-6, with TRBD1 identical over 10 bases. With V trimmed by 0 bases and J by 10 bases, 7 bases remained unmatched. CDR3 length: 16 amino acids. CDR1 is SGHRS, CDR2 YFSETQ, per germline. The CDR3: CASSLAWDRGGSPLHF. The CDR3 bases are TGCGCCAGCAGCTTGGCCTGGGACAGGGGTGGCTCACCCCTCCACTTT.

The chain links TRBV6-5 to TRBJ1-2, with D maybe TRBD1 (5 bases). Germline loops: CDR1 MNHEY, CDR2 SVGAGI. CDR3 size: 15 residues. The ends were cut back, 7 bases at V and 6 bases at J, with 21 bases in the middle. CDR3 sequence reads: CASIPSWGRADGYTF. CDR3 coding DNA: TGTGCCAGCATTCCATCCTGGGGCAGGGCGGATGGCTACACCTTC.

The genes are TRBV5-1 and TRBJ1-4; D not resolved. The length of the CDR3 is 14 residues. V was cut by 4 bases and J by 5 bases, with 12 bases left in between. Germline CDR1 is SGHRS and CDR2 is YFSETQ. This CDR3 reads CASSHQGANEKLFF. CDR3 bases: TGCGCCAGCAGCCACCAAGGAGCAAATGAAAAACTGTTTTTT.

J is TRBJ1-3 and V is TRBV4-1, with 10 positions matching TRBD1. This CDR3 has 16 residues. J gave up 4 bases and V 4 bases, and 7 bases lay outside the gene matches. CDR1 and CDR2 from the germline V gene are MGHRA and YSYEKL. The CDR3 here is CASSPTGTGVGNTIYF. The CDR3 DNA is TGCGCCAGCAGCCCAACCGGGACAGGGGTCGGAAACACCATATATTTT.

The V gene is TRBV12-3 or TRBV12-4, the J gene TRBJ1-4; D is undetermined. This CDR3 has 13 amino acids. Trimming took 3 bases from V and 5 from J, leaving 7 bases between them. The CDR3 DNA reads TGTGCCAGCAGTTTCCCTGCGAATGAAAAACTGTTTTTT. It codes for CASSFPANEKLFF.

The chain carries TRBV4-3 and TRBJ2-5; tentatively, D is TRBD1 (6 bases). Germline values: CDR1 LGHNA, CDR2 YSLEER. The CDR3 sequence is 19 residues long. The ends were cut back, 1 base at V and 2 bases at J, with 23 bases in the middle. In nucleotides, the CDR3 is TGCGCCAGCAGCCAAGTAGTGGGTGATTCCTCCAGGGGTCAAGAGACCCAGTACTTC. Its protein product is CASSQVVGDSSRGQETQYF.

The rearrangement links TRBV4-1 to TRBJ1-1; TRBD1 aligns across 7 bases. The CDR3 runs 14 residues. The V gene end was trimmed by 4 bases and the J gene end by 1 base; junction bases not matched to a gene: 3. The germline gives CDR1 MGHRA, CDR2 YSYEKL. CDR3 DNA sequence: TGCGCCAGCAGCCGCCGACAGGGGAACACTGAAGCTTTCTTT. The encoded protein is CASSRRQGNTEAFF.

The gene calls are TRBV19 and TRBJ2-3, with 10 positions matching TRBD1. The CDR3 extends over 15 amino acids. The germline V gene encodes CDR1 LNHDA and CDR2 SQIVND (reference sequence). Losses at the gene ends were 8 bases for V and 4 bases for J; bases not matched to a gene: 9. CDR3: CASLDRGRNADTQYF. CDR3 DNA sequence: TGTGCCAGTCTAGACAGGGGGCGAAATGCAGATACGCAGTATTTT.

V is TRBV7-8 and J is TRBJ2-4, with D possibly matching TRBD2 (5 bases). Trimming removed 5 bases at V and 5 bases at J, with 16 bases between. CDR1 is SGHVS and CDR2 is FQNEAQ in the germline V gene. The CDR3 runs 15 residues. In DNA, the CDR3 is TGTGCCAGCAGCCGCCGCCCAGCGGCACAAAACATTCAGTACTTC. Its protein product is CASSRRPAAQNIQYF.